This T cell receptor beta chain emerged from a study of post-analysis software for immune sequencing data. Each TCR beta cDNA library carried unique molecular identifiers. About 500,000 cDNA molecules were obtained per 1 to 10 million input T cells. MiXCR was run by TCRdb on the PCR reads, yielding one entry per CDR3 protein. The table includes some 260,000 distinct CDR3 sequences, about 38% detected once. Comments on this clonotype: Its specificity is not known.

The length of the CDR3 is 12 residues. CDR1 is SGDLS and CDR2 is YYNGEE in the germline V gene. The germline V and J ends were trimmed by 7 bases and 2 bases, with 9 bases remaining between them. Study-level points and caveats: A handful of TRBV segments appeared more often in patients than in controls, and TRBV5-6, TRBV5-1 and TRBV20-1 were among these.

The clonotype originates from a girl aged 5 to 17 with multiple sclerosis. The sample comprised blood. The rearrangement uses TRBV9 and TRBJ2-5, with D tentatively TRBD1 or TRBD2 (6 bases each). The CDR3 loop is CASGGQQETQYF. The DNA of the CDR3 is TGTGCCAGCGGGGGGCAACAAGAGACCCAGTACTTC.